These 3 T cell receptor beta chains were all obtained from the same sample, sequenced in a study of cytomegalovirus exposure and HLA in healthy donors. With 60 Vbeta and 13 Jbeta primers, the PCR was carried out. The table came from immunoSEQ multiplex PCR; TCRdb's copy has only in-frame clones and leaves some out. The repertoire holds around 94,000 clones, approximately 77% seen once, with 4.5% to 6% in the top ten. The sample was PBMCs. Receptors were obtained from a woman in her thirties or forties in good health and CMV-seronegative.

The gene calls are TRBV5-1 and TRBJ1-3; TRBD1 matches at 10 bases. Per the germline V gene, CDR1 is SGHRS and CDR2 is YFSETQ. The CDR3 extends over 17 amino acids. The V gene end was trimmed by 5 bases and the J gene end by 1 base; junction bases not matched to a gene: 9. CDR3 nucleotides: TGCGCCAGCAGATACTCCGGGACAGGGGAATCTGGAAACACCATATATTTT. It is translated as CASRYSGTGESGNTIYF.

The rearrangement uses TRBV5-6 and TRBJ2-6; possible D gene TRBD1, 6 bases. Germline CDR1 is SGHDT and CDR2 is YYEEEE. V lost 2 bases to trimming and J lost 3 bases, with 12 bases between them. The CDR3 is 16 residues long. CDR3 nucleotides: TGTGCCAGCAGCTTACAGGGATTCTATGGGGCCAACGTCCTGACTTTC. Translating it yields CASSLQGFYGANVLTF.

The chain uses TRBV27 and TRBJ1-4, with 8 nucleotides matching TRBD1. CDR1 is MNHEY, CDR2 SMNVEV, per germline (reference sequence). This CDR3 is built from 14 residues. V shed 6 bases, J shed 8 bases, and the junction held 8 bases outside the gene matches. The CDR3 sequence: CASSQDRVGEKLFF. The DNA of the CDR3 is TGTGCCAGCAGCCAGGACAGGGTTGGGGAAAAACTGTTTTTT.